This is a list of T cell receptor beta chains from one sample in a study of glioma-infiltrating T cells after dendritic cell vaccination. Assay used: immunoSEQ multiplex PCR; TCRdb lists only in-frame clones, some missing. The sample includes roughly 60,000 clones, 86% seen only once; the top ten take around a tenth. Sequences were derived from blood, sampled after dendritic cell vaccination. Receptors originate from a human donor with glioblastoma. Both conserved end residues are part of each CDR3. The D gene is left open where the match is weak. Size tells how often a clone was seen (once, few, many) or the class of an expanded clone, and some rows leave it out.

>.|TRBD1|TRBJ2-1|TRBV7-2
CASSVLRTGETNEQFF
TGTGCCAGCAGCGTTTTAAGGACAGGGGAAACCAATGAGCAGTTCTTC
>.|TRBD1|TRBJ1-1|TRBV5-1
CASSPLGQGARTEAFF
TGCGCCAGCAGCCCTCTGGGACAGGGGGCGCGCACTGAAGCTTTCTTT
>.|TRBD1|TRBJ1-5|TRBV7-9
CASSPQGQGLNQPQHF
TGTGCCAGCAGCCCCCAGGGACAGGGCCTCAATCAGCCCCAGCATTTT
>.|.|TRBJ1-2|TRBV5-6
CASSLDAEGSYGYTF
TGTGCCAGCAGCTTGGACGCGGAAGGAAGTTATGGCTACACCTTC
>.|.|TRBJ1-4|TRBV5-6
CASSPTRDMIYEKLFF
TGTGCCAGCAGCCCAACCCGGGACATGATATATGAAAAACTGTTTTTT
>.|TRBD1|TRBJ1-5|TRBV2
CATGQAGNQPQHF
TGTGCCACCGGACAGGCAGGGAATCAGCCCCAGCATTTT
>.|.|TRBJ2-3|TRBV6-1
CASSEVFGGGTDTQYF
TGTGCCAGCAGTGAAGTTTTTGGCGGGGGCACAGATACGCAGTATTTT
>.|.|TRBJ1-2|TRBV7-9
CASSLALGAYGYTF
TGTGCCAGCAGCTTAGCTTTGGGGGCCTATGGCTACACCTTC
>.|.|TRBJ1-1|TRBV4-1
CASSQELQMNTEAFF
TGCGCCAGCAGCCAAGAGTTACAGATGAACACTGAAGCTTTCTTT
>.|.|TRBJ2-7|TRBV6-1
CASSVSGRGTGTYEQYF
TGTGCCAGCAGTGTCTCAGGGCGGGGAACGGGAACCTACGAGCAGTACTTC
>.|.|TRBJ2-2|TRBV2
CASSAGPGELFF
TGTGCCAGCAGTGCAGGGCCCGGGGAGCTGTTTTTT
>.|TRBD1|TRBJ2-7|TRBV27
CASSPDRGAYEQYF
TGTGCCAGCAGTCCGGACAGGGGGGCGTACGAGCAGTACTTC
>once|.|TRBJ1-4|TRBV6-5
CASSYGGTNEKLFF
TGTGCCAGCAGTTACGGGGGGACTAATGAAAAACTGTTTTTT
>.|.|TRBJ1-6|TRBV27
CASSLSGTGGSPLHF
TGTGCCAGCAGTTTATCGGGAACCGGGGGTTCACCCCTCCACTTT
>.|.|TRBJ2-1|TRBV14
CASSQDRALTSYNEQFF
TGTGCCAGCAGCCAAGACCGCGCACTGACTTCCTACAATGAGCAGTTCTTC
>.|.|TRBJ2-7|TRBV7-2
CASSLASQGGYEQYF
TGTGCCAGCAGCTTAGCATCTCAAGGAGGCTACGAGCAGTACTTC